This T cell receptor beta chain was recorded in a study of technical replicates of blood from four donors. Clones were sequenced by immunoSEQ multiplex PCR, and TCRdb holds only the in-frame ones, with some missing. The profile shows about 85,000 clones, just under 95% of them singletons. V was shortened by 7 bases and J by 4 bases, with 14 bases between the two germline ends. CDR1 is SGHRS and CDR2 is YFSETQ in the germline V gene. This CDR3 spans 13 amino acids. Sequenced input: T cells isolated from PBMCs. The gene calls are TRBV5-1 and TRBJ1-2; D is ambiguous. This TCR derives from a human donor in good health. Here the CDR3 reads CASGMEPFYGYTF. The CDR3 bases are TGCGCCAGCGGCATGGAGCCATTCTATGGCTACACCTTC.